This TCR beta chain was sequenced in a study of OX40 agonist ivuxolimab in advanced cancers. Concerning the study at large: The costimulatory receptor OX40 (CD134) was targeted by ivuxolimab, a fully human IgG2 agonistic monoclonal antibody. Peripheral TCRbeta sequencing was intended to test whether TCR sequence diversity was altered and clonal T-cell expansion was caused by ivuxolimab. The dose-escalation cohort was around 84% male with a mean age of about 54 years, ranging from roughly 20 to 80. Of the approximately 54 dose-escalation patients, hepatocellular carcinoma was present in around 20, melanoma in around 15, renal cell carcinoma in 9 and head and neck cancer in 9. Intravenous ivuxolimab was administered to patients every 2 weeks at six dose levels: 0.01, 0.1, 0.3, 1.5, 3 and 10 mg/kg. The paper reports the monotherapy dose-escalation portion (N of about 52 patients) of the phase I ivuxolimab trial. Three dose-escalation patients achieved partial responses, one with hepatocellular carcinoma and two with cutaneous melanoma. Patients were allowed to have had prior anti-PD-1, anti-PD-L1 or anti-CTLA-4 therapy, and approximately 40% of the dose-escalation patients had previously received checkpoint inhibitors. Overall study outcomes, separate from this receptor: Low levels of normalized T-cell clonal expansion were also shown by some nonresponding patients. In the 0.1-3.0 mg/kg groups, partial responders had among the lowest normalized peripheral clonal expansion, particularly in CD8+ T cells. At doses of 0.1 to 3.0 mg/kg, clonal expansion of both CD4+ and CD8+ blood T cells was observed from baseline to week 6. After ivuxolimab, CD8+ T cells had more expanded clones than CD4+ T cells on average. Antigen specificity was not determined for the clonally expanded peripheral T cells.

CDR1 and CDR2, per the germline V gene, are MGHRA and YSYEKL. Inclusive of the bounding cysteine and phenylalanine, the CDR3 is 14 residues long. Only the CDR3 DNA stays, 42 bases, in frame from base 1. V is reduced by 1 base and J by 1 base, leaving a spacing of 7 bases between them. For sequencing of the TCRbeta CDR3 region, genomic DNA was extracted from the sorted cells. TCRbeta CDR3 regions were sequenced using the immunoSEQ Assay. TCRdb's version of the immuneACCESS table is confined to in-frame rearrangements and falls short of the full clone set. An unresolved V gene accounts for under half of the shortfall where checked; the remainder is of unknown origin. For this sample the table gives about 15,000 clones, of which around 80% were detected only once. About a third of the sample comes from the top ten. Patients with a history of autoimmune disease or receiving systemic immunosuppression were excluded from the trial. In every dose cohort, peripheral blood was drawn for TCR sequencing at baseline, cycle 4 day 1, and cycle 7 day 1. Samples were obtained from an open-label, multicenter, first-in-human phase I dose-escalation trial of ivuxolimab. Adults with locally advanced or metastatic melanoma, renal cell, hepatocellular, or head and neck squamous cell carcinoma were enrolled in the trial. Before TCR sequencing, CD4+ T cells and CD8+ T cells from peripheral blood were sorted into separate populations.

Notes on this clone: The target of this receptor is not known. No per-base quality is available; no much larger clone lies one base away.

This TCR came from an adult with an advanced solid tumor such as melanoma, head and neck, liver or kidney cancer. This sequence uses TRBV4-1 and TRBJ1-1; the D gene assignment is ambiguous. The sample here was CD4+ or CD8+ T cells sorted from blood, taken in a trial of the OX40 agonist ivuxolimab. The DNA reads TGCGCCAGCAGCCAAGGGACTTCGAACACTGAAGCTTTCTTT. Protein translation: CASSQGTSNTEAFF.